The rows below give T cell receptor beta chains drawn from one sample of a study of CD8 T cells in ankylosing spondylitis. TCRdb reprocessed the 5' RACE reads via MiXCR and lists one record per CDR3 protein. The sample lists approximately 150,000 distinct CDR3 sequences, roughly a sixth occurring once. Sequenced: blood, either unsorted or a sorted T cell fraction (not recorded which). The receptors were sampled from a male donor with ankylosing spondylitis. The CDR3 runs from the conserved cysteine through the conserved F or W. D genes are given only for firm matches. Only part of the rows carry a size: once, few, many, or a class if the clone is expanded.

D gene	clone size	V gene	J gene	CDR3 DNA	CDR3 protein
-	-	TRBV27	TRBJ2-3	TGTGCCAGCAGTTTCCCGGGGAGCACAGATACGCAGTATTTT	CASSFPGSTDTQYF
-	-	TRBV7-2	TRBJ2-7	TGTGCCAGCAGCTTCCCCTGGCAGGACAGCTCCTACGAGCAGTACTTC	CASSFPWQDSSYEQYF
TRBD1	many	TRBV29-1	TRBJ2-3	TGCAGCGTGGACAAAGACAGGGTCATCGATACGCAGTATTTT	CSVDKDRVIDTQYF
-	few	TRBV4-1	TRBJ1-2	TGCGCCAGCAGCCAGCAAGGCTATGGCTACACCTTC	CASSQQGYGYTF
TRBD2	-	TRBV5-6	TRBJ2-7	TGTGCCAGCAGCTTGGGTGCGACTAGCGACGAGCAGTACTTC	CASSLGATSDEQYF
-	few	TRBV27	TRBJ2-2	TGTGCCAGCGGTATGACCTACACCGGGGAGCTGTTTTTT	CASGMTYTGELFF
TRBD2	-	TRBV4-3	TRBJ2-2	TGCGCCAGCAGCCAAGACTTCCTAGCGGGGAACACCGGGGAGCTGTTTTTT	CASSQDFLAGNTGELFF
-	many	TRBV6-5	TRBJ1-1	TGTGCCAGCAGTTGGACGGTGAACACTGAAGCTTTCTTT	CASSWTVNTEAFF
-	-	TRBV5-6	TRBJ1-2	TGTGCCAGCAGCTTAGGAGGTGCTAACTATGGCTACACCTTC	CASSLGGANYGYTF
TRBD1	-	TRBV27	TRBJ1-2	TGTGCCAGCAGTTCGGGACAGGGAGGGGTTGGCTACACCTTC	CASSSGQGGVGYTF